The T cell receptor (beta chain) described here comes from a study of T-cell reconstitution after alpha-beta-depleted transplantation in children. Study-level points and caveats: Newly made T cells mostly supplied T-cell counts and diversity one year after transplant. It was reported that alpha-beta T cells came from several hundred expanded graft clones (about two months after transplant).

Unique molecular identifiers featured in how the TCRbeta library was prepared. One entry per CDR3 protein results from TCRdb running MiXCR on the PCR reads. The sample consists of about 580,000 distinct CDR3 sequences, under 25% of them appearing once. The length of the CDR3 is 16 residues. Germline values: CDR1 SGHNT, CDR2 YYREEE (reference sequence). V lost 0 bases and J lost 8; bases outside the gene matches: 8. This clonotype was counted once. Antigen: not known. Since a much larger clone is just one base distant, this may be a read error. Because the CDR3 is missing its conserved closing phenylalanine or tryptophan, this is likely a read error.

The specimen was PBMCs, mostly from graft donor cells, collected 360 days after TCRalphabeta/CD19-depleted stem cell transplant. The TCR originated in a boy under three years old who had a stem cell transplant for acute myeloid leukemia, so the T cells may come from the graft donor. V gene TRBV5-4 combines with J gene TRBJ2-1; 10 nucleotides align to TRBD2. The DNA for the CDR3 is TGTGCCAGCAGCTTGGCCTCTAGCGGGGGCGGGTATGAGCAGTTCTCC. Translated: CASSLASSGGGYEQFS.